The present entry profiles one T cell receptor (beta chain) with its context. This clonotype was seen once. Its antigen has not been determined. Qualities for individual bases were not recorded, and no much larger clone is one base off. A lone read is weak support. Libraries were constructed by RT-PCR. TCRdb shows the sequencer as Illumina HiSeq 2500. Clones were called with MiXCR by TCRdb after fastp trimmed the public reads at Q25, and only in-frame beta chains were retained. Rows are combined by CDR3 protein, so each entry shows the most common genes and DNA. Present in this sample are about 240,000 distinct CDR3 sequences, 10% to 15% of which were seen just once. Approximately 8.4% of the sample goes to the ten largest clones. This sample is part of a study of response to subunit inactivated influenza vaccine (dated by TCRdb to 2016 to 2019). Broadly, across the study: The study used deep quantitative T cell receptor repertoire profiling to track responses to a trivalent subunit inactivated influenza vaccine.

What the study reported, not specific to this receptor: The authors proposed that each seasonal influenza vaccination may bring in only a limited number of new T cells.

The CDR3 starts with the cysteine, ends with the phenylalanine, and has 14 residues. Of all the DNA, just the CDR3 is kept, 42 bases in frame from base 1. Trimming accounts for 6 bases at V and 0 bases at J, while the number of junction bases matched to no gene is 6. According to the germline V gene, CDR1 reads SGHRS and CDR2 reads YFSETQ. Material: non-naive T cells sorted from PBMCs, obtained about 14 days before vaccination. The cell subset or site label here, explained by the study, means: memory T cell fraction. The V and J segments used are TRBV5-1 and TRBJ2-7, with TRBD1 identical over 7 junction bases. This receptor was identified in a man in his fifties who received an inactivated influenza vaccine. Donor details come from another sample of the same person, matched by shared clones. DNA sequence: TGCGCCAGCACCGCCTGGGACAGCTCCTACGAGCAGTACTTC. This sequence encodes CASTAWDSSYEQYF.